This is a list of T cell receptor beta chains from one sample in a study of T cells in Graves' hyperthyroidism and ophthalmopathy. TCRdb re-derived calls from the multiplex PCR reads in MiXCR, one entry per CDR3 protein. This repertoire shows roughly 700,000 distinct CDR3 sequences, 12% to 15% found once; its top ten account for more than 8.5%. Sample: blood. Receptors were obtained from a woman under 30 with Graves' hyperthyroidism. The CDR3 runs from the conserved cysteine through the conserved F or W. The D gene is left open where the match is weak. Clone sizes are given selectively: once, few, many, or a class where the clone is expanded.

V gene	J gene	clone size	D gene	CDR3 protein	CDR3 DNA
TRBV6-6	TRBJ1-4	few	.	CASSYSRRATNEKLFF	TGTGCCAGCAGTTACTCGAGGCGGGCAACTAATGAAAAACTGTTTTTT
TRBV27	TRBJ2-3	many	.	CASRRYTTGGSDTQYF	TGTGCCAGCAGGCGATATACAACCGGTGGTTCGGATACGCAGTATTTT
TRBV15	TRBJ2-3	few	TRBD2	CATSRTSGGTDTQYF	TGTGCCACCAGCAGGACTAGCGGGGGCACAGATACGCAGTATTTT
TRBV15	TRBJ2-1	.	TRBD2	CATSRTSGSLSSYNEQFF	TGTGCCACCAGCAGGACTAGCGGGAGCCTTAGCTCCTACAATGAGCAGTTCTTC
TRBV5-1	TRBJ2-5	few	TRBD2	CASSLKALAGGGETQYF	TGCGCCAGCAGCTTGAAGGCACTAGCGGGAGGCGGAGAGACCCAGTACTTC
TRBV14	TRBJ2-5	many	.	CASSQEGAEDYQETQYF	TGTGCCAGCAGCCAAGAGGGAGCGGAGGACTACCAAGAGACCCAGTACTTC
TRBV12-3/TRBV12-4	TRBJ1-5	few	.	CASSPRGVQPQHF	TGTGCCAGCAGTCCGCGGGGGGTTCAGCCCCAGCATTTT
TRBV25-1	TRBJ1-1	.	TRBD1	CASSELWTGDTEAFF	TGTGCCAGCAGTGAATTGTGGACAGGGGACACTGAAGCTTTCTTT
TRBV5-1	TRBJ1-1	many	.	CASSLGASFGTEAFF	TGCGCCAGCAGCTTAGGGGCCTCGTTCGGCACTGAAGCTTTCTTT
TRBV6-1	TRBJ1-2	many	.	CASAGPLEDGYTF	TGTGCCAGCGCGGGCCCCCTGGAGGACGGCTACACCTTC
TRBV6-2/TRBV6-3	TRBJ2-1	.	.	CASTFPAGYNEQFF	TGTGCCAGCACCTTCCCCGCGGGTTACAATGAGCAGTTCTTC
TRBV18	TRBJ1-2	many	.	CASSPQAEVFYGYTF	TGTGCCAGCTCACCACAGGCCGAAGTTTTCTATGGCTACACCTTC
TRBV7-9	TRBJ2-3	few	.	CASSLSGFGTDTQYF	TGTGCCAGCAGCTTATCAGGGTTCGGCACAGATACGCAGTATTTT
TRBV15	TRBJ1-1	few	.	CATSPPGIQDTEAFF	TGTGCCACCAGCCCGCCAGGGATCCAGGACACTGAAGCTTTCTTT
TRBV12-3/TRBV12-4	TRBJ2-7	.	TRBD2	CASSQPRTSGSSIYEQYF	TGTGCCAGCAGCCAACCCAGGACTAGCGGGAGCTCGATATACGAGCAGTACTTC
TRBV15	TRBJ2-7	few	.	CATSRNRAYEQYF	TGTGCCACCAGCAGAAACCGAGCCTACGAGCAGTACTTC
TRBV5-1	TRBJ2-7	many	TRBD1	CASSDRPGTGTYEQYF	TGCGCCAGCAGCGATCGTCCCGGGACAGGGACCTACGAGCAGTACTTC
TRBV28	TRBJ1-5	many	.	CASNTDPQPQHF	TGTGCCAGCAATACGGATCCCCAGCCCCAGCATTTT
TRBV12-3/TRBV12-4	TRBJ1-5	many	.	CASSFSGRSNQPQHF	TGTGCCAGCAGTTTTTCCGGACGGAGCAATCAGCCCCAGCATTTT
TRBV29-1	TRBJ2-5	.	.	CSVRQHQETQYF	TGCAGCGTCAGACAGCACCAAGAGACCCAGTACTTC
TRBV5-1	TRBJ2-3	few	.	CASSFPNGSTSTDTQYF	TGCGCCAGCAGCTTCCCTAACGGGAGTACTAGCACAGATACGCAGTATTTT
TRBV4-1	TRBJ2-1	.	TRBD2	CASSRGTSGNPPYNEQFF	TGCGCCAGCAGTCGAGGGACTAGCGGGAATCCCCCCTACAATGAGCAGTTCTTC
TRBV10-2	TRBJ2-2	few	TRBD2	CASTGGRAGELFF	TGCGCCAGCACGGGCGGGAGGGCCGGGGAGCTGTTTTTT
TRBV20-1	TRBJ2-1	few	TRBD2	CSARPAGVREQFF	TGCAGTGCTAGACCAGCGGGAGTTCGGGAGCAGTTCTTC
TRBV4-1	TRBJ1-1	.	.	CASSHTNARGKRNTEAFF	TGCGCCAGCAGCCATACTAACGCCCGCGGGAAGAGGAACACTGAAGCTTTCTTT
TRBV9	TRBJ1-1	many	.	CASSSRTDSEAFF	TGTGCCAGCAGCTCCCGGACGGACTCTGAAGCTTTCTTT
TRBV28	TRBJ2-7	many	.	CASTQPRGTWEQYF	TGTGCCAGCACCCAGCCGAGGGGCACCTGGGAGCAGTACTTC
TRBV7-3	TRBJ2-3	once	.	CASSAYSPSSTDTQYF	TGTGCCAGCAGCGCCTATAGCCCCTCTAGCACAGATACGCAGTATTTT
TRBV15	TRBJ2-7	few	TRBD1	CATSRVDREDEQYF	TGTGCCACCAGCAGAGTCGACAGGGAAGACGAGCAGTACTTC
TRBV19	TRBJ1-2	.	TRBD1	CASSPKTGGGYGYTF	TGTGCCAGTAGTCCCAAGACAGGGGGAGGCTATGGCTACACCTTC
TRBV5-8	TRBJ1-5	.	.	CASSPWTELGTQHF	TGTGCCAGCAGCCCATGGACGGAATTGGGGACCCAGCATTTT
TRBV7-8	TRBJ2-7	many	TRBD1	CASSLDGEGDRDSSYEQYF	TGTGCCAGCAGCCTAGATGGGGAGGGGGACAGGGATTCCTCCTACGAGCAGTACTTC
TRBV9	TRBJ2-1	.	TRBD2	CASSVDGAGAYNEQFF	TGTGCCAGCAGCGTAGATGGAGCGGGAGCATACAATGAGCAGTTCTTC
TRBV20-1	TRBJ1-3	many	.	CSVDTGNTIYF	TGCAGTGTGGATACTGGAAACACCATATATTTT
TRBV27	TRBJ2-3	many	.	CASSSRAPDTDTQYF	TGTGCCAGCAGTTCACGTGCCCCTGACACAGATACGCAGTATTTT
TRBV10-1	TRBJ1-1	.	TRBD1	CASSESGTGGTEAFF	TGCGCCAGCAGTGAGTCCGGTACAGGGGGAACTGAAGCTTTCTTT
TRBV12-3/TRBV12-4	TRBJ2-1	.	.	CASSSFPYNEQFF	TGTGCCAGCAGTTCCTTCCCCTACAATGAGCAGTTCTTC